The sequence of this TCR beta chain was determined in a study of CD8 T cells in ankylosing spondylitis (dated by TCRdb to 2016 to 2017). Regarding the research as a whole: The study profiled T cell receptor beta repertoires in healthy donors and ankylosing spondylitis patients to find disease-linked TCR variants. The full study cohort was made up of 20 to 25 ankylosing spondylitis patients and more than 90 healthy donors. Peripheral blood was sampled, and synovial fluid was additionally collected from ankylosing spondylitis patients. What the authors observed across the whole study: Some motif variants had previously been reported in the synovial fluid and blood of reactive arthritis patients, which suggests shared mechanisms of disease initiation. According to the report, matched synovial fluid samples from ankylosing spondylitis patients were significantly enriched for the disease-linked clones. Blood from ankylosing spondylitis patients appeared to be characterized by a TCR beta motif composed of eight highly homologous amino acid variants. In peripheral blood, the disease-linked clones were found at relatively low frequencies and had a CD8+ phenotype.

Taken from the germline V gene, the CDR1 and CDR2 loops are SGHRS and YFSETQ. The CDR3 holds 14 amino acids from the cysteine to the phenylalanine. Only the CDR3 DNA is retained, 42 bases long and in frame from the first base. The trim is 3 bases for V and 0 bases for J, with a gap of 8 bases between the germline ends. TCRdb names Illumina HiSeq 2500 as the instrument used. TCR beta libraries were prepared by quantitative 5'-RACE with molecular barcodes. The study's processing was this. Disease-linked TCR variants were identified with a new computational method built on a probabilistic model of VDJ rearrangement. The public sequencing data were trimmed at Q25 with fastp and processed into clonotypes with MiXCR by TCRdb, which kept only in-frame beta chains. Entries are consolidated by CDR3 protein sequence, retaining the most common genes and DNA. These V and J calls derive from TCRdb rather than the authors' analysis. The sample table lists about 250,000 distinct CDR3 sequences, more than 20% of them with a count of one. 0.5% to 0.65% of the sample goes to the ten largest clones.

As to this clonotype: Its recognized antigen is unknown. Within one base of it there is no much larger clone, and no base qualities were kept.

This TCR came from a male donor with ankylosing spondylitis or in good health (not recorded which). This sequence uses TRBV5-1 and TRBJ2-3; the D gene is perhaps TRBD1, from 6 matching bases. The sample consisted of blood, either unsorted or a sorted T cell fraction (not recorded which). This receptor carries the CDR3 CASSSDRSTDTQYF. The sequence in DNA is TGCGCCAGCAGCTCGGACAGAAGCACAGATACGCAGTATTTT.